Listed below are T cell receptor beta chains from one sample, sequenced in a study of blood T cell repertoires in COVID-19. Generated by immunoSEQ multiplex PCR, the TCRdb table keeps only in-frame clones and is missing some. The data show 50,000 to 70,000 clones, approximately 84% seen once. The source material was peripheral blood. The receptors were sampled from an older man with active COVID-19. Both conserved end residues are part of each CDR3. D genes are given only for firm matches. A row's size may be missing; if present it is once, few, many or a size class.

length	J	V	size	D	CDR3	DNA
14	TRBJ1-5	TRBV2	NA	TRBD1	CASSGGQIYQPQHF	TGTGCCAGCAGTGGGGGACAGATCTATCAGCCCCAGCATTTT
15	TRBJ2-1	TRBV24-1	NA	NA	CATSDLASAYNEQFF	TGTGCCACCAGTGATTTAGCGAGTGCCTACAATGAGCAGTTCTTC
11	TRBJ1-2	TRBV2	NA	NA	CASRSSGGYTF	TGTGCCAGCAGGTCGTCGGGTGGCTACACCTTC
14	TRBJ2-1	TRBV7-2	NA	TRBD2	CASSSTSGRVEQFF	TGTGCCAGCAGCTCGACTAGCGGGAGAGTGGAGCAGTTCTTC
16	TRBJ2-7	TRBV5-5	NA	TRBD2	CASSLVLAGGTYEQYF	TGTGCCAGCAGCCTCGTTTTAGCGGGAGGTACCTACGAGCAGTACTTC
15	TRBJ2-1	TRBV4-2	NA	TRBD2	CASSQETSGRQEQFF	TGTGCCAGCAGCCAAGAGACTAGCGGGAGACAGGAGCAGTTCTTC
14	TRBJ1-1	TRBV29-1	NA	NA	CSVLDLHMNTEAFF	TGCAGCGTTCTGGACTTACACATGAACACTGAAGCTTTCTTT
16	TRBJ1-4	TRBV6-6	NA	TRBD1	CASSYDPGQANEKLFF	TGTGCCAGCAGTTACGATCCGGGACAGGCGAATGAAAAACTGTTTTTT
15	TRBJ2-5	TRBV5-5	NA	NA	CASSLDGGVGETQYF	TGTGCCAGCAGCTTGGATGGAGGGGTGGGCGAGACCCAGTACTTC
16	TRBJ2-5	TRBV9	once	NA	CASSVAGTSGEETQYF	TGTGCCAGCAGCGTAGCTGGGACAAGCGGGGAGGAGACCCAGTACTTC
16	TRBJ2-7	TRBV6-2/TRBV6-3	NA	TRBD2	CASSYGEGSGRREQYF	TGTGCCAGCAGTTATGGCGAGGGGAGCGGGAGGCGCGAGCAGTACTTC
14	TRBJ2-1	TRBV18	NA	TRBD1	CASSPGQTYNEQFF	TGTGCCAGCTCCCCGGGACAGACCTACAATGAGCAGTTCTTC
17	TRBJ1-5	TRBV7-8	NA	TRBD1	CASSFRKDGTGLPAQHF	TGTGCCAGCAGCTTTAGAAAAGACGGGACAGGTTTACCGGCCCAGCATTTT
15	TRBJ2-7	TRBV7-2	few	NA	CASSLAGRGDYEQYF	TGTGCCAGCAGCTTAGCGGGGCGGGGCGATTACGAGCAGTACTTC
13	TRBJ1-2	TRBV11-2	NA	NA	CASSHPTGNGYTF	TGTGCCAGCAGCCACCCAACAGGGAACGGCTACACCTTC
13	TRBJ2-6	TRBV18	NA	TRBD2	CASSRGTSDVLTF	TGTGCCAGCTCCCGAGGGACTAGCGACGTCCTGACTTTC
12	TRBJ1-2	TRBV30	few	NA	CAWKDTGIGYTF	TGTGCCTGGAAAGATACCGGGATCGGCTACACCTTC
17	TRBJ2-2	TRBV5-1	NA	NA	CASSQGLGGAMIGELFF	TGCGCCAGCAGCCAAGGACTTGGGGGGGCGATGATCGGGGAGCTGTTTTTT
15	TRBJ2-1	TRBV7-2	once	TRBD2	CASSLVGGEPGEQFF	TGTGCCAGCAGCTTAGTCGGGGGGGAGCCAGGTGAGCAGTTCTTC
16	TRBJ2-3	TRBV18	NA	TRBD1	CASSPRQGFGEGTQYF	TGTGCCAGCTCACCACGACAGGGGTTTGGGGAAGGTACGCAGTATTTT
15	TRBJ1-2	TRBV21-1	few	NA	CASSKATGGQGYYTF	TGTGCCAGCAGCAAAGCGACGGGGGGTCAGGGGTACTACACCTTC
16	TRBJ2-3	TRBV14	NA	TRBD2	CASTPGLAGPPDTQYF	TGTGCCAGCACTCCGGGACTAGCGGGACCCCCAGATACGCAGTATTTT
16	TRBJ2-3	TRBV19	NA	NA	CASSILGGGLTDTQYF	TGTGCCAGTAGTATACTGGGCGGGGGCCTCACAGATACGCAGTATTTT
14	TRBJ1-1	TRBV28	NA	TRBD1	CASGTGGLNTEAFF	TGTGCCAGCGGGACAGGGGGCTTGAACACTGAAGCTTTCTTT
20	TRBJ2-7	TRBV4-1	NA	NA	CASSQVATGDFRGNNYEQYF	TGCGCCAGCAGCCAAGTTGCAACAGGTGACTTCCGTGGCAATAACTACGAGCAGTACTTC
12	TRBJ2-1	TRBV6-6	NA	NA	CASRDPAGEQFF	TGTGCCAGCAGGGACCCGGCGGGGGAGCAGTTCTTC
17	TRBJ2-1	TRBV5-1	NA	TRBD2	CASSLVSLAGVYNEQFF	TGCGCCAGCAGCTTGGTGTCACTAGCGGGAGTTTACAATGAGCAGTTCTTC
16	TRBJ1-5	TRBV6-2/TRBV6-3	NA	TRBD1	CASSYPGQGPNQPQHF	TGTGCCAGCAGTTACCCGGGACAGGGTCCCAATCAGCCCCAGCATTTT
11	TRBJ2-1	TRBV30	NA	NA	CAWSGTYEQFF	TGTGCCTGGAGTGGTACTTATGAGCAGTTCTTC
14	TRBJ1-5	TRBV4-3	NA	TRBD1	CASSQSQGHQPQHF	TGCGCCAGCAGCCAGTCACAGGGGCATCAGCCCCAGCATTTT
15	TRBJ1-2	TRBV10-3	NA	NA	CAISGSTGPLTVYTF	TGTGCCATCAGTGGTTCAACAGGCCCGTTGACTGTCTACACCTTC